A selection of T cell receptor beta chains follows, all from one sample in a study of T cell responses to AZD1222 COVID-19 vaccine. Sequencing was performed with immunoSEQ multiplex PCR; in TCRdb, only in-frame clones are kept and a portion is missing. Of some 71,000 clones in the sample, over 80% were seen once. The source material was peripheral blood, sampled on day 0 of AZD1222 vaccination. These receptors all come from an adult in good health. Each CDR3 is given with its conserved first and last residue. Each record gives: J gene, V gene, clone size, D gene, CDR3 protein, CDR3 DNA. A D gene is named only where the DNA matches it firmly. Some rows mark clone size as missing; the rest say once, few, many or name a class of expanded clone.

TRBJ1-5 | TRBV7-8 | . | . | CASSDLFRDINQPQHF | TGTGCCAGCAGCGACCTCTTCCGGGACATCAATCAGCCCCAGCATTTT
TRBJ1-2 | TRBV28 | medium-sized | . | CASSRGGAVYGYTF | TGTGCCAGCAGTCGTGGCGGGGCCGTCTATGGCTACACCTTC
TRBJ1-2 | TRBV4-1 | . | . | CASSQDGYYGYTF | TGCGCCAGCAGCCAAGACGGATACTATGGCTACACCTTC
TRBJ1-1 | TRBV6-1 | . | . | CASSEGGGREAFF | TGTGCCAGCAGTGAAGGGGGCGGGAGAGAAGCTTTCTTT
TRBJ1-6 | TRBV28 | . | . | CASSSPGNNSPLHF | TGTGCCAGCAGTTCCCCAGGAAATAATTCACCCCTCCACTTT
TRBJ1-1 | TRBV9 | . | . | CASSQTGGTEAFF | TGTGCCAGCAGCCAGACGGGTGGCACTGAAGCTTTCTTT
TRBJ2-5 | TRBV9 | . | TRBD1 | CASSVGQGVTLGWGTQYF | TGTGCCAGCAGCGTAGGTCAGGGGGTTACCCTAGGTTGGGGGACCCAGTACTTC
TRBJ1-2 | TRBV25-1 | few | TRBD1 | CASSEYAWGQGIYGYTF | TGTGCCAGCAGTGAATATGCCTGGGGACAGGGAATCTATGGCTACACCTTC
TRBJ1-5 | TRBV6-5 | . | . | CASSQQGQPQHF | TGTGCCAGCAGTCAACAGGGTCAGCCCCAGCATTTT
TRBJ1-1 | TRBV7-8 | . | . | CASSLAYRGNTEAFF | TGTGCCAGCAGCTTAGCGTACCGGGGTAACACTGAAGCTTTCTTT
TRBJ1-6 | TRBV19 | few | . | CASRGSLSPLHF | TGTGCCAGTAGGGGGTCCCTTTCACCCCTCCACTTT
TRBJ2-1 | TRBV27 | . | . | CASSLQSGGTYNEQFF | TGTGCCAGCAGTTTACAAAGTGGCGGTACCTACAATGAGCAGTTCTTC
TRBJ2-7 | TRBV5-4 | once | TRBD1 | CASSSALAGGYEQYF | TGTGCCAGCAGCTCTGCCCTGGCAGGGGGCTACGAGCAGTACTTC
TRBJ1-6 | TRBV25-1 | . | . | CASSATTGLDSPLHF | TGTGCCAGCAGTGCCACAACAGGGCTGGACTCACCCCTCCACTTT
TRBJ1-4 | TRBV5-1 | . | TRBD1 | CASSLVTGNEKLFF | TGCGCCAGCAGCTTGGTGACAGGGAATGAAAAACTGTTTTTT
TRBJ1-6 | TRBV5-4 | . | . | CASSLDSNSPLHF | TGTGCCAGCAGCTTGGACAGTAATTCACCCCTCCACTTT
TRBJ1-1 | TRBV7-8 | . | TRBD1 | CASSLMLQGLGTEAFF | TGTGCCAGCAGCTTAATGTTACAGGGGCTAGGCACTGAAGCTTTCTTT
TRBJ2-1 | TRBV5-1 | once | . | CASSLDLATHNEQFF | TGCGCCAGCAGCTTGGACCTAGCGACCCACAATGAGCAGTTCTTC
TRBJ2-3 | TRBV28 | . | TRBD1 | CASSLDRNTDTQYF | TGTGCCAGCAGTCTGGACAGGAACACAGATACGCAGTATTTT
TRBJ2-7 | TRBV5-4 | . | . | CASRVDQRSYEQYF | TGTGCCAGCAGAGTCGACCAGAGATCCTACGAGCAGTACTTC
TRBJ2-1 | TRBV9 | once | . | CASSVGGAGEWDEQFF | TGTGCCAGCAGCGTTGGTGGGGCAGGGGAGTGGGATGAGCAGTTCTTC
TRBJ1-5 | TRBV19 | . | TRBD1 | CASKTPGQGVFRPQHF | TGTGCCAGCAAGACCCCGGGACAGGGGGTTTTTCGGCCCCAGCATTTT
TRBJ2-1 | TRBV3-1/TRBV3-2 | once | TRBD1 | CASSLSGTGEYNEQFF | TGTGCCAGCAGTCTCTCCGGGACAGGGGAATACAATGAGCAGTTCTTC
TRBJ2-3 | TRBV7-2 | . | . | CASSLMSGKGYGTQYF | TGTGCCAGCAGCTTAATGTCGGGAAAGGGGTATGGTACGCAGTATTTT
TRBJ2-3 | TRBV3-1/TRBV3-2 | once | TRBD2 | CASSQDPSGGAHTQYF | TGTGCCAGCAGCCAAGACCCCAGCGGGGGGGCCCATACGCAGTATTTT
TRBJ1-1 | TRBV27 | few | . | CASGRNTEAFF | TGTGCCTCCGGCAGAAACACTGAAGCTTTCTTT
TRBJ1-2 | TRBV5-4 | . | . | CASSLVSGFSGYTF | TGTGCCAGCAGCTTGGTCAGCGGGTTTAGTGGCTACACCTTC
TRBJ2-7 | TRBV7-8 | . | TRBD1 | CASRRGTDAYEQYF | TGTGCCAGCAGAAGAGGGACAGACGCCTACGAGCAGTACTTC
TRBJ1-5 | TRBV19 | . | . | CASSWQVNQPQHF | TGTGCCAGTAGTTGGCAGGTCAATCAGCCCCAGCATTTT
TRBJ1-2 | TRBV9 | . | . | CASSLGVFPDYGYTF | TGTGCCAGCAGCCTAGGGGTATTTCCTGACTATGGCTACACCTTC
TRBJ2-3 | TRBV28 | . | . | CASSFTDTQYF | TGTGCCAGCAGTTTCACAGATACGCAGTATTTT
TRBJ1-4 | TRBV30 | . | . | CAWSARSGEKLFF | TGTGCCTGGAGTGCCCGATCGGGCGAAAAACTGTTTTTT
TRBJ1-2 | TRBV5-8 | . | . | CASSRTGNYGYTF | TGTGCCAGCAGCCGGACGGGAAACTATGGCTACACCTTC
TRBJ1-4 | TRBV27 | . | . | CASSLSSGLFGEKLFF | TGTGCCAGCAGTTTATCATCAGGGCTGTTTGGAGAAAAACTGTTTTTT
TRBJ1-2 | TRBV19 | . | . | CASSIDLVRKLEVKGYTF | TGTGCCAGTAGTATAGATCTCGTCAGAAAACTCGAGGTGAAGGGCTACACCTTC
TRBJ1-1 | TRBV6-6 | . | . | CASSYTGLNTEAFF | TGTGCCAGCAGTTACACAGGCCTGAACACTGAAGCTTTCTTT
TRBJ2-7 | TRBV7-7 | . | . | CASSLEQGYEQYF | TGTGCTAGCAGCTTAGAACAGGGCTACGAGCAGTACTTC
TRBJ1-1 | TRBV10-3 | once | TRBD1 | CAISEDRGGTEAFF | TGTGCCATCAGTGAGGACAGGGGCGGCACTGAAGCTTTCTTT
TRBJ2-3 | TRBV3-1/TRBV3-2 | . | . | CASSQDVARPSDTQYF | TGTGCCAGCAGCCAAGATGTAGCGCGCCCTAGTGATACGCAGTATTTT
TRBJ2-7 | TRBV1 | . | . | CTSSRPKRVYEQYF | TGCACCAGCAGCCGCCCGAAGCGGGTTTACGAGCAGTACTTC
TRBJ2-3 | TRBV11-1 | . | TRBD2 | CASSSTLAGGTDTQYF | TGTGCCAGCAGCTCCACTCTAGCGGGGGGCACAGATACGCAGTATTTT
TRBJ1-2 | TRBV2 | . | . | CASSQSGYGYTF | TGTGCCAGCAGCCAGTCAGGTTACGGCTACACCTTC